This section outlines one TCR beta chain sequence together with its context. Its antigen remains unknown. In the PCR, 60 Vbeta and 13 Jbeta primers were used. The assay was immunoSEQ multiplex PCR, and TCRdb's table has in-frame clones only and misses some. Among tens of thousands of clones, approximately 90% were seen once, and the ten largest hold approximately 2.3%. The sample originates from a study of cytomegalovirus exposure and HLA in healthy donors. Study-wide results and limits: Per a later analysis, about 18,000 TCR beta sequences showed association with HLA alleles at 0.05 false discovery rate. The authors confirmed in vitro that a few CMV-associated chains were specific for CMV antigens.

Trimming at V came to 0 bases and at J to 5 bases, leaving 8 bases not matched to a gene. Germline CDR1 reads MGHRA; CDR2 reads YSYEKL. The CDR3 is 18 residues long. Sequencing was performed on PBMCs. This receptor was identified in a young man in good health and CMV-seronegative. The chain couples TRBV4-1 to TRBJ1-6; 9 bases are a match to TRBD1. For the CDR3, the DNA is TGCGCCAGCAGCCAAGAGGGGCTCGGGACAGGGAATAATTCACCCCTCCACTTT. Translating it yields CASSQEGLGTGNNSPLHF.